This is a list of T cell receptor beta chains from one sample in a study of cytomegalovirus exposure and HLA in healthy donors. The assay was immunoSEQ multiplex PCR, and TCRdb's table has in-frame clones only and misses some. The sample has about 160,000 clones, around 78% seen once; the top ten hold over 3%. Sequenced sample: PBMCs. These receptors were collected from a woman between 50 and 59 years old in good health and CMV-seropositive. Each CDR3 is given with its conserved first and last residue. Fields, in order: D gene, clone size, V gene, J gene, CDR3 DNA, CDR3 protein. A D gene is named only where the DNA matches it firmly. Clone size is not always given. Where it is, it says once, few, many or a class for expanded clones.

TRBD1,-,TRBV6-5,TRBJ2-5,TGTGCCAGCAGTTACTTGGGGACAGGGCTCGAGACCCAGTACTTC,CASSYLGTGLETQYF
-,-,TRBV5-8,TRBJ2-7,TGTGCCAGCAGCTTACCAGGGGATCGGTTTTTC,CASSLPGDRFF
TRBD1,-,TRBV6-6,TRBJ2-2,TGTGCCAGCAGTATGACAGGGGTCGTTAACACCGGGGAGCTGTTTTTT,CASSMTGVVNTGELFF
TRBD1,-,TRBV15,TRBJ1-2,TGTGCCACCAGCAGAGATAAGGGGGCGGATGGCTACACCTTC,CATSRDKGADGYTF
-,-,TRBV11-2,TRBJ1-3,TGTGCCAGCAGCTTTGGGGGGGCGAGTGGAAACACCATATATTTT,CASSFGGASGNTIYF
-,-,TRBV6-5,TRBJ1-2,TGTGCCAGCAGTAGAGGTGGGGGGATCTATGGCTACACCTTC,CASSRGGGIYGYTF
TRBD2,-,TRBV4-2,TRBJ2-5,TGTGCCAGCAGCCCCAAAAAGTCTAGCGGGAGTGAGGAGACCCAGTACTTC,CASSPKKSSGSEETQYF
-,once,TRBV19,TRBJ1-5,TGTGCCAGTAGTATAGAGGGGGGTGGTGGCAATCAGCCCCAGCATTTT,CASSIEGGGGNQPQHF
TRBD1,-,TRBV2,TRBJ1-4,TGTGCCAGCAGTGAATTGGGACAGGTTAATGAAAAACTGTTTTTT,CASSELGQVNEKLFF
-,-,TRBV11-2,TRBJ2-5,TGTGCCAGCAGCCCCGTGAGTCCCCAAGAGACCCAGTACTTC,CASSPVSPQETQYF
-,-,TRBV6-5,TRBJ1-2,TGTGCCAGCAGGAGGGCCCTTGAGGGCTATGGCTACACCTTC,CASRRALEGYGYTF
-,-,TRBV5-4,TRBJ2-7,TGTGCCAGCAGCCGAAGCGGGGGGACAGGTGATTACGAGCAGTACTTC,CASSRSGGTGDYEQYF
-,-,TRBV27,TRBJ2-1,TGTGCCAGCAGTCCCATGGGGGGAAGCTCCTACAATGAGCAGTTCTTC,CASSPMGGSSYNEQFF
-,-,TRBV5-6,TRBJ2-7,TGTGCCAGCAGCCCTATGACAGTTAGTTACGAGCAGTACTTC,CASSPMTVSYEQYF
-,-,TRBV5-1,TRBJ2-3,TGCGCCAGCAGCTTACAGGGCGCAGATACGCAGTATTTT,CASSLQGADTQYF
-,-,TRBV10-3,TRBJ2-7,TGTGCCATCAGTGAGCAACAGGGGTCGGGAGGGGAGCAGTACTTC,CAISEQQGSGGEQYF
-,-,TRBV11-2,TRBJ2-2,TGTGCCAGCAGCCCGGGGACTCCGAACACCGGGGAGCTGTTTTTT,CASSPGTPNTGELFF
TRBD2,-,TRBV30,TRBJ2-3,TGTGCCTGGAGCCGCGAGACTAGCCCAGATACGCAGTATTTT,CAWSRETSPDTQYF
TRBD2,few,TRBV6-6,TRBJ2-7,TGTGCCAGCGGGGTAGCGGGAGCTAAGTCCCACGAGCAGTACTTC,CASGVAGAKSHEQYF
-,-,TRBV4-3,TRBJ2-7,TGCGCCAGCAGCCAAGCCAGGGGAACCTACGAGCAGTACTTC,CASSQARGTYEQYF
TRBD2,few,TRBV19,TRBJ2-7,TGTGCCAGTAGTATGGGGGGGACTACGGGCTACGAGCAGTACTTC,CASSMGGTTGYEQYF
-,-,TRBV7-2,TRBJ2-1,TGTGCCAGCCGCCAGGGAGGAGGGGCCTCCCACAATGAGCAGTTCTTC,CASRQGGGASHNEQFF
-,-,TRBV7-2,TRBJ2-7,TGTGCCAGCAGCCCACTATCCTACGAGCAGTACTTC,CASSPLSYEQYF